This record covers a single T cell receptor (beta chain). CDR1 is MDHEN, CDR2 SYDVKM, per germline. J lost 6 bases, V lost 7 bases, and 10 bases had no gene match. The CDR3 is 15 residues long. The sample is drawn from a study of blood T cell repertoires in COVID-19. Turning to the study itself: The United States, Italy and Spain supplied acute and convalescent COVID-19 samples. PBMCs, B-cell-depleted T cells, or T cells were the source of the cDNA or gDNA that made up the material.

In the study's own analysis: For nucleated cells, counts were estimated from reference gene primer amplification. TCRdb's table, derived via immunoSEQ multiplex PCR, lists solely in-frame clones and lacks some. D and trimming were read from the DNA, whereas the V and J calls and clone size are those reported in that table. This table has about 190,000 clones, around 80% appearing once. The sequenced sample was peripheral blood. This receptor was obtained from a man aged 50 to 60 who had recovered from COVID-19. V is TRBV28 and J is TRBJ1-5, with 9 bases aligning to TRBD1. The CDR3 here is CASKTGQGQSQPQHF. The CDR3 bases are TGTGCCAGCAAAACGGGACAGGGTCAAAGTCAGCCCCAGCATTTT.